The next 16 T cell receptor beta chains were all read from a single sample in a study of blood T cell repertoires in COVID-19. The protocol was immunoSEQ multiplex PCR, while the TCRdb copy is restricted to in-frame clones and leaves out a portion. Here the sample spans 30,000 to 40,000 clones, less than 90% being singletons. Sequencing used peripheral blood. The receptors come from a man between 60 and 75 years old with COVID-19, enrolled during active disease.

The V and J genes are TRBV5-1 and TRBJ2-3; maybe TRBD2 (5 bases). Trimming cost V 0 bases and J 5 bases, with 13 bases left between them. The CDR3 loop spans 15 amino acids. Looked up from germline, CDR1 is SGHRS and CDR2 is YFSETQ. The CDR3 spells CASSLARAGGDTQYF. The CDR3, as DNA: TGCGCCAGCAGCTTGGCCCGAGCAGGAGGAGATACGCAGTATTTT.

V usage is TRBV5-1 and J usage is TRBJ1-5; D ambiguous. Germline V lookup: CDR1 SGHRS, CDR2 YFSETQ. The CDR3 loop spans 15 amino acids. Trimming cost V 0 bases and J 2 bases, with 9 bases left between them. CDR3 DNA: TGCGCCAGCAGCTTGGATTTCCGGGGCAATCAGCCCCAGCATTTT. Its translation: CASSLDFRGNQPQHF.

The V call is TRBV12-3 or TRBV12-4, the J call TRBJ1-2; 8 bases agree with TRBD1. This CDR3 comprises 12 residues. J was trimmed by 6 bases and V by 6 bases; bases with no gene match: 3. DNA of the CDR3: TGTGCCAGCAGGGGACAGGTTGATGGCTACACCTTC. This translates into CASRGQVDGYTF.

The CDR3 bases are TGTGCCAGCAGTGAAGGGGTCACTGAAGCTTTCTTT. This sequence encodes CASSEGVTEAFF. The gene calls are TRBV28 and TRBJ1-1; possibly TRBD1 for D (5 bases). Between the trimmed V and J ends, which lost 5 bases and 4 bases, there was a span of 8 bases. CDR3 length: 12 residues. The germline V gene encodes CDR1 MDHEN and CDR2 SYDVKM.

This chain connects TRBV15 to TRBJ2-1; 15 bases line up with TRBD2. In germline, CDR1 is LNHNV, CDR2 YYDKDF (reference sequence). V trimming: 8 bases; J trimming: 8 bases; junction bases outside the gene matches: 7. The CDR3 spans 15 residues. DNA of the CDR3: TGTGCCACCGCGGAGGGGACTAGCGGGAGGTATGAGCAGTTCTTC. Encoded protein: CATAEGTSGRYEQFF.

DNA for the CDR3: TGCAGCGCCACCGGACAATCGAGTCAGCCCCAGCATTTT. The encoded protein is CSATGQSSQPQHF. The chain uses TRBV29-1 and TRBJ1-5; a weak D match, TRBD1 (5 bases). V was shortened by 7 bases and J by 6 bases, with 16 bases between the two germline ends. In germline, CDR1 is SQVTM, CDR2 ANQGSEA. This CDR3 is built from 13 residues.

CDR3 DNA: TGCGCCAGCAGGGTCAGACAGAACACTGAAGCTTTCTTT. This gives the protein CASRVRQNTEAFF. This rearrangement joins TRBV10-2 to TRBJ1-1; the D is unclear. The CDR3 consists of 13 residues. Per germline, CDR1 WSHSY and CDR2 SAAADI. The germline V and J ends were trimmed by 6 bases and 1 base, with 9 bases remaining between them.

The chain couples TRBV7-6 to TRBJ1-4, with TRBD1 as a possible D gene (6 bases). The CDR3 is made up of 14 amino acids. The germline gives CDR1 SGHVS, CDR2 FNYEAQ. V was trimmed by 5 bases and J by 4 bases, leaving 11 bases between them. CDR3 amino acids: CASSLDSFNEKLFF. The CDR3 coding sequence is TGTGCCAGCAGCCTGGACAGCTTTAATGAAAAACTGTTTTTT.

The genes are TRBV5-1 and TRBJ2-5; D perhaps matches TRBD1 (6 bases). This CDR3 has 15 amino acids. Trimming removed 3 bases at V and 0 bases at J, with 12 bases between. The germline V gene encodes CDR1 SGHRS and CDR2 YFSETQ. The CDR3 protein is CASSSLQGHQETQYF. CDR3 nucleotides: TGCGCCAGCAGCTCTTTACAGGGACACCAAGAGACCCAGTACTTC.

The chain employs TRBV25-1 and TRBJ2-2; weak D call: TRBD2 (6 bases). CDR3 length: 15 residues. Germline V gene data show CDR1 as MGHDK and CDR2 as SYGVNS. The V and J ends lost 3 bases and 6 bases respectively, with 14 bases between them. The CDR3 DNA reads TGTGCCAGCAGTGAGGAGGGAGCTAGGCCCGGGGAGCTGTTTTTT. Its translation is CASSEEGARPGELFF.

The CDR3 DNA sequence: TGTGCCAGCAGCCGAGGGACTAGGTGGGATACGCAGTATTTT. Amino acids: CASSRGTRWDTQYF. V and J are TRBV11-3 and TRBJ2-3, with 8 nucleotides matching TRBD2. The CDR3 totals 14 residues. The ends lost 5 bases at V and 6 bases at J; junction bases unmatched: 7. The germline gives CDR1 SGHNT, CDR2 YENEEA.

This clone appeared once. The rearrangement joins TRBV20-1 to TRBJ2-7; TRBD2 matches at 10 bases. CDR3 length: 16 residues. The V segment lost 3 bases and the J segment 0 bases; nucleotides outside the gene matches: 8. Germline V gene data show CDR1 as DFQATT and CDR2 as SNEGSKA (reference sequence). The CDR3 loop is CSASASGRGGSYEQYF. DNA of the CDR3: TGCAGTGCTAGTGCTAGCGGGAGAGGGGGCTCCTACGAGCAGTACTTC.

The chain is built from TRBV7-8 and TRBJ1-2, with D possibly TRBD1 on 6 matching bases. Germline assignment: CDR1 SGHVS and CDR2 FQNEAQ. This CDR3 has 14 amino acids. V was clipped by 5 bases and J by 5 bases, with 15 bases between them. The DNA of the CDR3 is TGTGCCAGCAGCCCCCGGGGGGGCGGTTATGGCTACACCTTC. The encoded protein is CASSPRGGGYGYTF.

In this sample, this clone turned up a few times. The chain recombines TRBV5-1 with TRBJ2-2; 9 nucleotides line up with TRBD1. In germline, CDR1 is SGHRS, CDR2 YFSETQ. The CDR3 consists of 15 residues. Germline trimming cut 5 bases from V and 4 bases from J; bases unmatched to any gene: 6. As DNA, the CDR3 is TGCGCCAGCAGTCGACAGGGGGATAGCACCGGGGAGCTGTTTTTT. Its protein product is CASSRQGDSTGELFF.

The chain employs TRBV5-1 and TRBJ1-2, with D possibly TRBD1 on 6 matching bases. CDR1 SGHRS and CDR2 YFSETQ come from the germline V gene. The CDR3 has 13 residues. V lost 0 bases and J 6 bases, leaving 9 bases between the germline ends. The CDR3 DNA reads as TGCGCCAGCAGCTTGGGGACAGTCGATGGCTACACCTTC. This gives the protein CASSLGTVDGYTF.

V and J are TRBV6-6 and TRBJ2-1; 7 nucleotides match TRBD1. The germline V gene has CDR1 MNHNY and CDR2 SVGAGI (reference sequence). The CDR3 totals 13 residues. V lost 10 bases to trimming and J lost 0 bases; unmatched junction nucleotides: 3. The CDR3 DNA sequence: TGTGCCACCGGACAGGTCTCCTACAATGAGCAGTTCTTC. Its translation is CATGQVSYNEQFF.